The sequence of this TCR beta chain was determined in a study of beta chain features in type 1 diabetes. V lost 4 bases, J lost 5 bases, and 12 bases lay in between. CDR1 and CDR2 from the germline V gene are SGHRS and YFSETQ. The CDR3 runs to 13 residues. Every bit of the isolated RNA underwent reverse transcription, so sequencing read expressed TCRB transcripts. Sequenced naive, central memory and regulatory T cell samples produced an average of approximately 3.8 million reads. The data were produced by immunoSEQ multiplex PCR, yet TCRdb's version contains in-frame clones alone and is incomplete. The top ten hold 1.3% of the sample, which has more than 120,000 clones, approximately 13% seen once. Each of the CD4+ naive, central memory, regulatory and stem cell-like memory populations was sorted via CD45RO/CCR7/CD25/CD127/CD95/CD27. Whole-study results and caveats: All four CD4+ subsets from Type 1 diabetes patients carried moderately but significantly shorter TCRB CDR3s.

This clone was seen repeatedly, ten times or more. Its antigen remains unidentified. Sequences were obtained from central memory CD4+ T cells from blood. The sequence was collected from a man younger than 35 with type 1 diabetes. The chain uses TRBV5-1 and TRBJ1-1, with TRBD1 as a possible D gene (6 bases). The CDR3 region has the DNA TGCGCCAGCAGCACAGACAGGCGGACTGAAGCTTTCTTT. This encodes CASSTDRRTEAFF.